This TCR beta chain was identified in a study of cytomegalovirus exposure and HLA in healthy donors. Vbeta (60) and Jbeta (13) primers were used in the PCR. Some clones are missing from TCRdb's copy, which holds only in-frame ones; the method was immunoSEQ multiplex PCR. This repertoire shows about 81,000 clones, 75% to 85% found once; its top ten account for 2.5% to 3.5%. The germline V gene has CDR1 SGHVS and CDR2 FNYEAQ. Deletions cut 2 bases from V and 4 bases from J, with 9 bases between. The CDR3 has 13 residues. The sequencing input was PBMCs. The sequence came from a man aged 50-60 years in good health and CMV-seropositive. V gene TRBV7-6 combines with J gene TRBJ2-7; possible D gene TRBD2, 5 bases. The CDR3, as DNA: TGTGCCAGCAGCTTAACTAGTAATTACGAGCAGTACTTC. Translating gives CASSLTSNYEQYF.